The rows below give T cell receptor beta chains drawn from one sample of a study of metastatic and nonmetastatic thyroid tumors. TCRdb reanalyzed the PCR reads with MiXCR. The table lists 16,000 or so clones, roughly a quarter of them singletons. The sample comprised tumor tissue. Receptors originate from a male donor with papillary thyroid cancer or a benign thyroid nodule (not recorded which). Some clones in this sample may be carry-over from other donors' samples. Each CDR3 is given with its conserved first and last residue. A D gene is named only where the DNA matches it firmly. Clone size is given for some rows only: seen once, a few or many times, or a class if the clone is expanded.

v_call	j_call	clone_size	d_call	cdr3_nt	cdr3_aa
TRBV9	TRBJ2-2	many	.	TGTGCCAGCAGCGTACTAGTAGATACACCCGGGGAGCTGTTTTTT	CASSVLVDTPGELFF
TRBV18	TRBJ2-1	many	TRBD2	TGTGCCAGCTCACCAAAGCGGGAGTGGGGTGAGCAGTTCTTC	CASSPKREWGEQFF
TRBV13	TRBJ2-4	many	.	TGTGCCAGCAGTTCCCGGACCGGGCAAAACATTCAGTACTTC	CASSSRTGQNIQYF
TRBV20-1	TRBJ1-5	many	TRBD1	TGCAGTGCTAGAGAGGGACAGGGGGGGGCTCAGCCCCAGCATTTT	CSAREGQGGAQPQHF
TRBV6-1	TRBJ2-7	.	TRBD2	TGTGCCAGCAGTCGGCCGGGACTAGCGGGGTACGAGCAGTACTTC	CASSRPGLAGYEQYF
TRBV7-3	TRBJ2-7	.	.	TGTGCCAGCAGCTTAATGGTGGGCTCAAGCTCCTACGAGCAGTACTTC	CASSLMVGSSSYEQYF
TRBV7-8	TRBJ2-2	.	.	TGTGCCAGCAGGCTCGGGAGTTTGGGCGCCGGGGAGCTGTTTTTT	CASRLGSLGAGELFF
TRBV15	TRBJ2-7	few	.	TGTGCCACCAGCAGAGATCGGAGGGGCGTCGAGCAGTACTTC	CATSRDRRGVEQYF
TRBV29-1	TRBJ2-6	many	.	TGCAGCGTTGTAGACTTCTACTCTGGGGCCAACGTCCTGACTTTC	CSVVDFYSGANVLTF
TRBV9	TRBJ2-1	medium-sized	TRBD2	TGTGCCAGCAGCGCACTAGCGGAGAGCTCCTACAATGAGCAGTTCTTC	CASSALAESSYNEQFF
TRBV20-1	TRBJ2-7	many	TRBD2	TGCAGTGCTAGAGGGAGCGGGGGCCTCTCCTACGAGCAGTACTTC	CSARGSGGLSYEQYF
TRBV5-1	TRBJ1-5	medium-sized	.	TGCGCCAGCGCCTTGGACCCGGACCAGCCCCAGCATTTT	CASALDPDQPQHF
TRBV6-1	TRBJ1-1	few	.	TGTGCCAGCAGTGTGGGGGTCGGTGCGAGGGAAATTGAAGCTTTCTTT	CASSVGVGAREIEAFF
TRBV6-1	TRBJ2-1	.	.	TGTGCCAGCAGTGAGCAGGGGTCTGACAATGAGCAGTTCTTC	CASSEQGSDNEQFF
TRBV25-1	TRBJ2-3	.	.	TGTGCCAGCAGTGAATTACGGCAGGGGTTTGGATCAGACACGCAGTATTTT	CASSELRQGFGSDTQYF
TRBV7-9	TRBJ1-1	many	TRBD1	TGTGCCAGCAGCTCGCAGGGGGGGACTGAAGCTTTCTTT	CASSSQGGTEAFF
TRBV6-5	TRBJ1-2	medium-sized	.	TGTGCCAGCAGTTACAGGGAGGAGGATAGCTACACCTTC	CASSYREEDSYTF
TRBV4-2	TRBJ1-5	many	TRBD1	TGTGCCAGCAGCCAAGATGGGCAGGGGGGTCAGCCCCAGCATTTT	CASSQDGQGGQPQHF
TRBV6-1	TRBJ2-7	medium-sized	.	TGTGCCAGCAGCCTAAGCCGGGTGCCCTACGAGCAGTACTTC	CASSLSRVPYEQYF
TRBV20-1	TRBJ2-3	.	.	TGCAGTGCCGCACCAATTTGGGAGGGGGCAGATACGCAGTATTTT	CSAAPIWEGADTQYF
TRBV7-7	TRBJ2-1	.	TRBD2	TGTGCTAGCAGCCAGGGACTAGCTGGAGTTATTGAGCAGTTCTTC	CASSQGLAGVIEQFF
TRBV11-2	TRBJ1-2	.	TRBD1	TGTGCCAGCAGCCCAACAGGGGAGTATGGCTACACCTTC	CASSPTGEYGYTF
TRBV28	TRBJ1-1	.	.	TGTGCCACCCTCCCGAGACCCTGGAGCACTGAAGATTTCTTT	CATLPRPWSTEDFF
TRBV11-2	TRBJ2-7	.	.	TGTGCCAGCAGCGAAGGGATGTCTCTATTTGGGGGGTACGAGCAGTACTTC	CASSEGMSLFGGYEQYF
TRBV24-1	TRBJ2-2	.	.	TGTGCCACCAGCGATCACACCCCTCTGGGCACCGGGGAGCTGTTTTTT	CATSDHTPLGTGELFF
TRBV6-1	TRBJ1-6	.	.	TGTGCCAGCAGTGAGTCGGGGTTTAATTCACCCCTCCACTTT	CASSESGFNSPLHF
TRBV19	TRBJ2-3	many	TRBD2	TGTGCCAGTCAAGTGACCGGGACTAGCGAACTCACAGATACGCAGTATTTT	CASQVTGTSELTDTQYF
TRBV12-3/TRBV12-4	TRBJ2-7	.	.	TGTGCCAGCAGCCATGATGCGGGGGCGCAGTACTTC	CASSHDAGAQYF
TRBV19	TRBJ1-1	.	.	.	CTSSIVGWGTESFF
TRBV30	TRBJ1-2	.	.	TGTGCCTGGAGTGGGGGGGCGCGGTATGGCTACACCTTC	CAWSGGARYGYTF